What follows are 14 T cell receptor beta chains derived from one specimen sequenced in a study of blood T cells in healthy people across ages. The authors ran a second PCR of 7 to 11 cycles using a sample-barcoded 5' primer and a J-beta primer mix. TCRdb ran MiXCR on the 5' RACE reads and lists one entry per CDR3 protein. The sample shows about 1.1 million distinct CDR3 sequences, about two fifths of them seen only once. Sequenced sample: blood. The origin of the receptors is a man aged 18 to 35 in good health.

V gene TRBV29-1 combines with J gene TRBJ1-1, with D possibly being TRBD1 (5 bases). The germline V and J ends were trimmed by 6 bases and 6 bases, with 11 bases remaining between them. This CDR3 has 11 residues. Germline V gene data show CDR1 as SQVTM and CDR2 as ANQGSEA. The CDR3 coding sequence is TGCAGCGTGGCCGACAGCCCTGAAGCTTTCTTT. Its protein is CSVADSPEAFF.

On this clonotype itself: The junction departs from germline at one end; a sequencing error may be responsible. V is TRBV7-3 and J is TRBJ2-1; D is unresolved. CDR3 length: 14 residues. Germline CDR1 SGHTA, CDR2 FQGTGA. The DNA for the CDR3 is TGTGCCGGCAGCTTATCGGCGGTTCACAATGAGCAGTTCTTC. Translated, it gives CAGSLSAVHNEQFF.

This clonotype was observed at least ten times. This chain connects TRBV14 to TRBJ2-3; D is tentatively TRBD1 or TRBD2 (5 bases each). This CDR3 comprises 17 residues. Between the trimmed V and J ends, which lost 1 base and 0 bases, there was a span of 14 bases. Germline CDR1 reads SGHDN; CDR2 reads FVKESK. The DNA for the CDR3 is TGTGCCAGCAGCCAAGGGGGGACGCATACTAGCACAGATACGCAGTATTTT. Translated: CASSQGGTHTSTDTQYF.

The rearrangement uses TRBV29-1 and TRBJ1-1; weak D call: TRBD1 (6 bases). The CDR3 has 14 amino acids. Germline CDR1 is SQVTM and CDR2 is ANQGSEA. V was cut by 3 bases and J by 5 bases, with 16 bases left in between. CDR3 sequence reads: CSVEDPTGLTEAFF. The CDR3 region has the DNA TGCAGCGTTGAGGATCCTACAGGGTTAACTGAAGCTTTCTTT.

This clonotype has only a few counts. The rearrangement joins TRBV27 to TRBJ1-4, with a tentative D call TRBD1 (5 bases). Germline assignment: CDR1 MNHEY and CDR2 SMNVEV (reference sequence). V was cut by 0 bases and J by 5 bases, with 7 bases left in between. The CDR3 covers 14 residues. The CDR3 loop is CASSLSGANEKLFF. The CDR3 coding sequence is TGTGCCAGCAGTTTATCCGGGGCGAATGAAAAACTGTTTTTT.

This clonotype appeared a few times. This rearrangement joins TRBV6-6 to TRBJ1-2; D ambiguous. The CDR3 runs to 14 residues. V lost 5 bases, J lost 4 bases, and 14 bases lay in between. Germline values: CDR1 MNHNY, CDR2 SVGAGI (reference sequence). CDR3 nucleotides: TGTGCCAGCAGTAACCCCTCCCGACTCTATGGCTACACCTTC. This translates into CASSNPSRLYGYTF.

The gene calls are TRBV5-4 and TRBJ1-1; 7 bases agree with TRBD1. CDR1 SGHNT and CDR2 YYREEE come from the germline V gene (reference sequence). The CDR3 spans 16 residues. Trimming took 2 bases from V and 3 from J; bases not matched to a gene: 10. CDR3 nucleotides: TGTGCCAGCAGCTTAGACCGGGACAGCATATACACTGAAGCTTTCTTT. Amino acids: CASSLDRDSIYTEAFF.

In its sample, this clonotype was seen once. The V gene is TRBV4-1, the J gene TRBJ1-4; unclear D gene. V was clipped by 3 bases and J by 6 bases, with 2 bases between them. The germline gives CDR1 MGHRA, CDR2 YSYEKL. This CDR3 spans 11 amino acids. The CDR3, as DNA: TGCGCCAGCAGCCATTATGAAAAACTGTTTTTT. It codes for CASSHYEKLFF.

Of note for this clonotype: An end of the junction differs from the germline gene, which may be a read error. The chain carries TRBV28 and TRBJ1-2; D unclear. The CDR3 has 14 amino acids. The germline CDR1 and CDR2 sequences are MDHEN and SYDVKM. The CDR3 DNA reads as TGTGCCAGCACCGTCGGGAAGGGCTTATATGGCTGCACCTTC. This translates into CASTVGKGLYGCTF.

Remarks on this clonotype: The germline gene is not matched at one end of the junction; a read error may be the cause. The CDR3 loop is CSAPGTSSYNEQLF. The CDR3 DNA reads as TGCAGTGCACCCGGGACTAGCAGCTACAATGAGCAGTTGTTC. The gene calls are TRBV20-1 and TRBJ2-1, with 9 bases fitting TRBD2. In germline, CDR1 is DFQATT, CDR2 SNEGSKA (reference sequence). This CDR3 is built from 14 residues.

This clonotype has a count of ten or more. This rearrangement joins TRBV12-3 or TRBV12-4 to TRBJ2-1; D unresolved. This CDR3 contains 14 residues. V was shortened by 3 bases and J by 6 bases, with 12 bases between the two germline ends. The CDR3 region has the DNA TGTGCCAGCAGTTTTCTGGGAATAACCAATGAGCAGTTCTTC. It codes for CASSFLGITNEQFF.

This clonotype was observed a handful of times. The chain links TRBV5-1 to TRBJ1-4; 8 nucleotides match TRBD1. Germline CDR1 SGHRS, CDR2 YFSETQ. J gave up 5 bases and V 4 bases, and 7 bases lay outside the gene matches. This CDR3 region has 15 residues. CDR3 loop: CASSPMDRANEKLFF. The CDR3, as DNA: TGCGCCAGCAGCCCGATGGACAGGGCGAATGAAAAACTGTTTTTT.

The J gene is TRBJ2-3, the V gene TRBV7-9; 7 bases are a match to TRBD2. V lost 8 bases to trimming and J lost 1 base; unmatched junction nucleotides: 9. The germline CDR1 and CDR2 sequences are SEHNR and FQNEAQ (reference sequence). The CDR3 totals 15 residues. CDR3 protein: CASEPLGGGTDTQYF. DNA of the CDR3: TGTGCCAGCGAACCCTTGGGGGGGGGCACAGATACGCAGTATTTT. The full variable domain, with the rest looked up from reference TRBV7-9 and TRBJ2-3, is DTGVSQNPRHKITKRGQNVTFRCDPISEHNRLYWYRQTLGQGPEFLTYFQNEAQLEKSRLLSDRFSAERPKGSFSTLEIQRTEQGDSAMYLCASEPLGGGTDTQYFGPGTRLTVL.

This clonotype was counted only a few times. CDR3: CASSVHGQETQYF. In DNA, the CDR3 is TGTGCCAGCAGTGTCCACGGACAAGAGACCCAGTACTTC. This chain links TRBV27 with TRBJ2-5, with D unclear. This CDR3 contains 13 residues. Germline values: CDR1 MNHEY, CDR2 SMNVEV (reference sequence). V dropped 5 bases and J dropped 2 bases, with 9 bases sitting between them.